This TCR beta chain emerged from a study of molecular identifiers for immune sequencing clone quantification (dated by TCRdb to between 2017 and 2018). Broadly, across the study: For a replicate experiment, RNA from around 20,000 or 100,000 naive CD8 T cells was divided into five aliquots, of which four were sequenced. The study was a methods study using CD8 T cells to benchmark molecular-identifier clustering-based TCR repertoire sequencing (MIDCIRS) and TCR RNA copy counting.

Libraries of naive CD8 T cells were generated from around 20,000 to 1,000,000 sorted cells, with 10%, 30% or 50% of the purified RNA used. Naive CD8 T cells were FACS-sorted as CD8+CD4-CCR7+CD45RA+ on a BD FACSAria II into RLT Plus buffer. To test detection sensitivity, Jurkat RNA equivalent to approximately nine TCR copies was spiked into samples of roughly 18,000-1,100,000 naive CD8 T cells. CD8 T cells were enriched using RosetteSep CD8+ T Cell Enrichment Cocktail and Ficoll-Paque, and the enriched cells then underwent ACK red cell lysis. Taken from cysteine to phenylalanine, the CDR3 has 14 residues. Only the CDR3 portion is preserved as DNA: 42 bases, with reading frame beginning at the first base. Results and caveats for the whole study, not just this receptor: Clones above 20 RNA copies held over 99% of molecules in CMV-specific effector cells but under 1% in naive cells. Approximately 2.7 recovered TCR RNA copies per cell were obtained by modeling, versus roughly 10 by digital PCR, implying a capture efficiency of 30% to 35%. Highly expanded clone sizes could be underestimated if identical TCR molecules share a barcode. When barcode sub-clustering was not used, chimeric consensus sequences inflated TCR diversity, with chimeras reaching as high as 47%. A single cell's worth of spiked-in Jurkat TCR RNA was reported detectable even among under 1.3 million naive CD8 T cells. The naive libraries included spiked-in Jurkat TCR RNA (around nine copies' worth), and this Jurkat TCR RNA is not part of the donor repertoire.

Concerning this clonotype itself: No antigen is known for it. A clone one base away is much larger, so this may be a read error.

Library generation was performed with PCR. The listed sequencing device is NextSeq 500. Bulk TCR libraries were made following a previously described method, with the TCR primers given in Table S5. Purification of total RNA was performed with the Qiagen AllPrep DNA/RNA kit. Before any analysis, reads coming from multiple sequencing runs of the same library were combined into one pool. As for the authors' bioinformatics: Only reads with exact TCR constant sequence were kept, trimmed to 150 nt, and grouped by their 12-nt molecular barcodes. Reads in each barcode group were sub-clustered using a 15% Levenshtein threshold, and a quality-weighted consensus sequence was built for each RNA molecule. Non-functional sequences were discarded, and so were lower-count sequences lying one edit away from another sequence. On the basis of fitting two negative binomial distributions, barcode sub-clusters with fewer than 20% of the maximum read count were discarded. TCRdb reanalyzed the raw reads on its own, using fastp at Q25 for trimming and MiXCR for clone calling, and kept in-frame beta chains. Entries are consolidated by CDR3 protein sequence, retaining the most common genes and DNA. Clone size and V and J calls follow TCRdb, not the original study. This sample lists about 98,000 distinct CDR3 sequences; about a third were detected once. Approximately 9.8% of the sample lies in the top ten.

This TCR was sampled from a human donor in good health. Some libraries in this study had Jurkat cell RNA spiked in. Recombination connected TRBV12-3 or TRBV12-4 to TRBJ1-5; the D gene assignment is ambiguous. Sequenced input: naive CD8+ T cells from blood, with Jurkat cell RNA spiked in. The cell subset or site tag for this specimen amounts to: FACS-sorted CD8+CD4-CCR7+CD45RA+ naive T cells. The CDR3 corresponds to CASSPGRSGQPQQF. The nucleotide sequence is TGTGCCAGCAGCCCAGGACGTAGCGGTCAGCCCCAGCAATTT.